These T cell receptor beta chains were read from a single sample in a study of shared clonotypes between healthy human individuals. Some clones are missing from TCRdb's copy, which holds only in-frame ones; the method was immunoSEQ multiplex PCR. The table has just over 2,000,000 clones, roughly 95% seen once. The sample comprised naive CD8+ T cells sorted from blood. The receptor source for this set is a man aged 18 to 30 in good health. Each CDR3 is given with its conserved first and last residue. Each record gives: clone size, V gene, D gene, J gene, CDR3 protein, CDR3 DNA. D genes are given only for firm matches. Expanded clones get a size class; other rows say once, few or many, or leave the size out.

-,TRBV23-1,TRBD1,TRBJ1-5,CASSQGDRGQSDQPQHF,TGCGCCAGCAGTCAAGGGGACAGGGGGCAATCCGATCAGCCCCAGCATTTT
-,TRBV5-1,-,TRBJ2-7,CASSFEGPYEQYF,TGCGCCAGCAGCTTCGAGGGTCCGTACGAGCAGTACTTC
-,TRBV4-3,-,TRBJ2-3,CASSQDWSTDTQYF,TGCGCCAGCAGCCAAGATTGGAGCACAGATACGCAGTATTTT
-,TRBV30,-,TRBJ2-1,CAWEPGPSGYNEQFF,TGTGCCTGGGAACCCGGTCCTTCGGGGTACAATGAGCAGTTCTTC
-,TRBV6-5,-,TRBJ2-7,CASTGSEYEQYF,TGTGCCAGCACCGGTTCCGAATACGAGCAGTACTTC
-,TRBV15,-,TRBJ2-7,CATSIGENYEQYF,TGTGCCACCAGCATTGGGGAGAACTACGAGCAGTACTTC
-,TRBV7-9,-,TRBJ2-1,CASSSSQGTYNEQFF,TGTGCCAGCAGCTCCTCCCAGGGGACGTACAATGAGCAGTTCTTC
-,TRBV7-7,-,TRBJ1-5,CAADHEVQPQHF,TGTGCCGCGGACCATGAAGTGCAGCCCCAGCATTTT
-,TRBV7-9,-,TRBJ2-2,CASSFSWTTNTGELFF,TGTGCCAGCAGCTTCTCTTGGACAACGAACACCGGGGAGCTGTTTTTT
-,TRBV27,TRBD1,TRBJ1-5,CASSSGTGVNQPQHF,TGTGCCAGCAGTTCCGGGACAGGGGTAAATCAGCCCCAGCATTTT
-,TRBV13,TRBD1,TRBJ1-4,CASSANTGADEKLFF,TGTGCCAGCAGCGCAAATACAGGGGCGGATGAAAAACTGTTTTTT
once,TRBV7-9,TRBD2,TRBJ2-1,CASSPLAGGYNEQFF,TGTGCCAGCAGCCCGCTAGCGGGGGGCTACAATGAGCAGTTCTTC
-,TRBV28,TRBD1,TRBJ1-5,CASSSSGTAYSNQPQHF,TGTGCCAGCAGTTCATCCGGGACAGCTTATAGCAATCAGCCCCAGCATTTT
-,TRBV6-5,TRBD1,TRBJ2-7,CASSYTGVNEQYF,TGTGCCAGCAGTTACACAGGGGTGAACGAGCAGTACTTC
-,TRBV4-3,-,TRBJ2-7,CASSQDRGYLSEQYF,TGCGCCAGCAGCCAAGATCGGGGCTATCTCTCCGAGCAGTACTTC
-,TRBV9,TRBD2,TRBJ2-1,CASSGRGGMNEQFF,TGTGCCAGCAGCGGACGCGGGGGGATGAATGAGCAGTTCTTC
-,TRBV18,-,TRBJ1-1,CASSPIETGAFF,TGTGCCAGCTCCCCAATAGAAACAGGGGCTTTCTTT
-,TRBV27,TRBD1,TRBJ1-2,CASSTGTGVYGYTF,TGTGCCAGCAGTACCGGGACAGGAGTCTATGGCTACACCTTC
-,TRBV27,TRBD1,TRBJ1-5,CASSPRDSPDQPQHF,TGTGCCAGCAGTCCCCGGGACAGCCCGGATCAGCCCCAGCATTTT
-,TRBV9,-,TRBJ2-7,CASSGGFGEQYF,TGTGCCAGCAGCGGGGGGTTTGGCGAGCAGTACTTC
-,TRBV10-2,TRBD1,TRBJ1-2,CASRDRANYGYTF,TGCGCCAGCCGGGACAGAGCTAACTATGGCTACACCTTC
-,TRBV14,TRBD1,TRBJ2-7,CASSQDRTGRDEQYF,TGTGCCAGCAGCCAAGATCGGACAGGGCGGGACGAGCAGTACTTC
-,TRBV4-2,-,TRBJ2-7,CASSQAGEAYEQYF,TGTGCCAGCAGCCAAGCGGGCGAGGCCTACGAGCAGTACTTC
-,TRBV5-4,-,TRBJ1-6,CASSPDSSYNSPLHF,TGTGCCAGCAGTCCCGACAGCTCCTATAATTCACCCCTCCACTTT